What follows is one T cell receptor (beta chain) and its context. As yet, its antigen is unknown. Random hexamers primed reverse transcription of roughly 0.45 to 1 ug RNA. Across 54 Vbeta and 13 Jbeta, immunoSEQ multiplex PCR amplified TCR beta CDR3. TCRdb used MiXCR to reprocess the immunoSEQ multiplex PCR reads, holding one entry per CDR3 protein. In the table there are about 140,000 distinct CDR3 sequences, over 85% of which are singletons. The study sequenced TCR beta in blood CD8+ and CD4+ T cells. Through negative isolation, CD4+ and CD8+ T cells were obtained, while TEMRA cells were enriched using FACS. The data are from a study of CD8 T cells in Susac syndrome. Study findings and constraints: A relatively small number of individuals underwent TCR sequencing and HLA analysis.

CDR3 length: 16 residues. Germline V lookup: CDR1 KGHSH, CDR2 LQKENI. V lost 3 bases and J lost 8; bases outside the gene matches: 9. The source of this sequence is a human donor in good health. The material sequenced was CD8+ T cells from PBMCs. V is TRBV18 and J is TRBJ2-1; 11 nucleotides match TRBD1. CDR3: CASSPLRDRGLYEQFF. DNA for the CDR3: TGTGCCAGCTCACCCCTCCGGGACAGGGGGTTATATGAGCAGTTCTTC.